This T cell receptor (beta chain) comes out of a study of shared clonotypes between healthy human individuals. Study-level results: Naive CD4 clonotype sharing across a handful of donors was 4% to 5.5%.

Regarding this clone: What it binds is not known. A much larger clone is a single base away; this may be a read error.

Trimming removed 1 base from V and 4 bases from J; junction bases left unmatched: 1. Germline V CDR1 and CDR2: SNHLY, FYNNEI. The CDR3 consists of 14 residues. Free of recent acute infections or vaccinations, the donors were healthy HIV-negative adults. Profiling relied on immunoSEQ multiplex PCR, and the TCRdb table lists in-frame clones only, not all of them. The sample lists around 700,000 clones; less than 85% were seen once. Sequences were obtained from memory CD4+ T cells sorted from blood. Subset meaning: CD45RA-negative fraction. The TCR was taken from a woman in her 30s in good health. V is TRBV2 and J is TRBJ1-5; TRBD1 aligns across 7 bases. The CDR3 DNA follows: TGTGCCAGCAGTGAAGAGACAGGGAATCAGCCCCAGCATTTT. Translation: CASSEETGNQPQHF.